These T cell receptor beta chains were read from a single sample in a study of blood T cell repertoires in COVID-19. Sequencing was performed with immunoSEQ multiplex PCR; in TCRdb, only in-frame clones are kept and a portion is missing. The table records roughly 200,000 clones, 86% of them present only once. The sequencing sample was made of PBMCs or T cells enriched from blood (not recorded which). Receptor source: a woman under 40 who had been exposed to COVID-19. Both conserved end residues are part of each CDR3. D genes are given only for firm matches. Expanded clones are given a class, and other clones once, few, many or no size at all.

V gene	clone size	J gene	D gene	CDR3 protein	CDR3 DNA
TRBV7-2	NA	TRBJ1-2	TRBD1	CALTPDRGKVIRGYTF	TGTGCTCTTACCCCGGACAGGGGGAAAGTAATTCGTGGCTACACCTTC
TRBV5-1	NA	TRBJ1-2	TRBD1	CASSLSRGDGYTF	TGCGCCAGCAGCTTGTCCAGGGGGGATGGCTACACCTTC
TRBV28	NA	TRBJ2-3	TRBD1	CASSPTGEDTQYF	TGTGCCAGCAGTCCGACAGGGGAAGATACGCAGTATTTT
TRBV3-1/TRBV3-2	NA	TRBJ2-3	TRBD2	CASSHYGSSGGPDTQYF	TGTGCCAGCAGCCACTACGGTTCAAGCGGGGGGCCAGATACGCAGTATTTT
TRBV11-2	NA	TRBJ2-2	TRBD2	CASSLLAGANTGELFF	TGTGCCAGCAGCTTATTAGCGGGGGCCAACACCGGGGAGCTGTTTTTT
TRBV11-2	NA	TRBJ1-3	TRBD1	CASSSPGQLSGNTIYF	TGTGCCAGCAGCTCCCCGGGACAGCTCTCTGGAAACACCATATATTTT
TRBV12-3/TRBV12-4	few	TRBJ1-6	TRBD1	CASRETGESPLHF	TGTGCCAGCAGGGAAACAGGGGAGTCACCCCTCCACTTT
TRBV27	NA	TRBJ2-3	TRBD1	CASSLLGGPRVTDTQYF	TGTGCCAGCAGTTTACTAGGGGGCCCGAGGGTAACAGATACGCAGTATTTT
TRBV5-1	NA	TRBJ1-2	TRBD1	CASSRTGDDYGYTF	TGCGCCAGCAGCCGGACAGGGGATGACTATGGCTACACCTTC
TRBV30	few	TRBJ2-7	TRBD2	CAWSSGTRNNEQYF	TGTGCCTGGAGTTCCGGGACTAGGAACAACGAGCAGTACTTC
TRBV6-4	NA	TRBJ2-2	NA	CASSPAGTPLSGELFF	TGTGCCAGCAGCCCGGCGGGTACACCCCTGTCCGGGGAGCTGTTTTTT
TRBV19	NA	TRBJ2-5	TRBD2	CASSMGEGVGETQYF	TGTGCCAGTAGTATGGGGGAGGGTGTAGGAGAGACCCAGTACTTC
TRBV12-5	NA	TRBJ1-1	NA	CASGLPGHNTEAFF	TGTGCTAGTGGTCTGCCAGGACACAACACTGAAGCTTTCTTT
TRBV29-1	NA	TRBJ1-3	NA	CSTRGGFSGNTIYF	TGCAGCACCCGGGGTGGGTTCTCTGGAAACACCATATATTTT
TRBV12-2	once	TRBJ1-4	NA	CASRLSRTGQATNEKLFF	TGTGCAAGTCGCTTATCTCGGACAGGGCAAGCAACTAATGAAAAACTGTTTTTT
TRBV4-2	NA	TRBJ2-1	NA	CASSQEGQRYNEQFF	TGTGCCAGCAGCCAAGAGGGACAAAGGTACAATGAGCAGTTCTTC
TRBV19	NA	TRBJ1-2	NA	CASIPAGQGGYGYTF	TGTGCCAGTATCCCAGCTGGCCAGGGCGGCTATGGCTACACCTTC
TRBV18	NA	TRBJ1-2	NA	CASSPNRDGYTF	TGTGCCAGCTCACCAAACAGGGATGGCTACACCTTC
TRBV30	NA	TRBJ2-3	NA	CAWSVAAPSTDTQYF	TGTGCCTGGAGTGTGGCTGCTCCTAGCACAGATACGCAGTATTTT
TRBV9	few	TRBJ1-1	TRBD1	CASSPDRVAEAFF	TGTGCCAGCAGCCCGGACAGGGTCGCTGAAGCTTTCTTT
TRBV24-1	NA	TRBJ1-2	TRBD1	CATRAQGDVYGYTF	TGTGCCACCAGGGCCCAGGGGGACGTCTATGGCTACACCTTC
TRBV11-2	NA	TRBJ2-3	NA	CASSLGVSGTDTQYF	TGTGCCAGCAGCTTAGGGGTTAGCGGCACAGATACGCAGTATTTT
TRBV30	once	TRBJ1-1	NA	CAWNRQVGAYTEAFF	TGTGCCTGGAACCGACAGGTCGGGGCCTACACTGAAGCTTTCTTT
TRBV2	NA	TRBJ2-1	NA	CASSEGAGALNEQFF	TGTGCCAGCAGTGAAGGTGCGGGGGCCCTCAATGAGCAGTTCTTC
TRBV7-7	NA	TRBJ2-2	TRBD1	CASSSRTGGFGELFF	TGTGCCAGCAGCTCGAGGACAGGGGGCTTCGGGGAGCTGTTTTTT
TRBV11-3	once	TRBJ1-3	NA	CASSLEAGADTIYF	TGTGCCAGCAGCTTAGAAGCGGGGGCGGACACCATATATTTT
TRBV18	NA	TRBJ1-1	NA	CASSAGLRELNTEAFF	TGTGCCAGCTCAGCCGGTTTGAGGGAATTGAACACTGAAGCTTTCTTT
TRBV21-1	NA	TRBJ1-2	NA	CASSMRAGYTF	TGTGCCAGCAGCATGAGGGCTGGCTACACCTTC
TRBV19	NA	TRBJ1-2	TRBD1	CASSIYTGGSGYGYTF	TGTGCCAGTAGTATTTATACAGGGGGCTCTGGCTATGGCTACACCTTC
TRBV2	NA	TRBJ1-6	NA	CASSLLRENSPLHF	TGTGCCAGCTCTCTGCTAAGGGAGAATTCACCCCTCCACTTT
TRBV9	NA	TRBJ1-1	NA	CASSVQGDTEAFF	TGTGCCAGCAGCGTACAAGGGGACACTGAAGCTTTCTTT
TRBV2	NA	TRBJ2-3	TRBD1	CASIRDREDTQYF	TGTGCCAGCATCCGGGACAGGGAGGATACGCAGTATTTT
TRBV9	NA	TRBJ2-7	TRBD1	CASSFGTGDHEQYF	TGTGCCAGCAGCTTCGGGACAGGGGACCACGAGCAGTACTTC
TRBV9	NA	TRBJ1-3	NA	CASSVVPAAGSGNTIYF	TGTGCCAGCAGCGTAGTCCCGGCAGCCGGGTCTGGAAACACCATATATTTT
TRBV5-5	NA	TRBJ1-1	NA	CASSLGGGGTEAFF	TGTGCCAGCAGCCTAGGTGGAGGCGGGACTGAAGCTTTCTTT
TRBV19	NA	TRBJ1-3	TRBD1	CASSRPDRGGNTIYF	TGTGCCAGTAGCCGCCCGGACAGGGGTGGAAACACCATATATTTT
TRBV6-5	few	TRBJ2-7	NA	CASGLQGSYEQYF	TGTGCCAGTGGGCTCCAAGGGAGCTACGAGCAGTACTTC
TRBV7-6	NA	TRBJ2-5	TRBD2	CASSWGGQQETQYF	TGTGCCAGCAGCTGGGGAGGGCAGCAAGAGACCCAGTACTTC
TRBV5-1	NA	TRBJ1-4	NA	CASSLWGGTNEKLFF	TGCGCCAGCAGCTTGTGGGGGGGTACTAATGAAAAACTGTTTTTT
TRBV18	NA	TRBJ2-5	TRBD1	CASSPRQGTETQYF	TGTGCCAGCTCGCCAAGACAGGGGACTGAGACCCAGTACTTC
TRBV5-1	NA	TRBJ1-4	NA	CASSLGPRIRGNEKLFF	TGCGCCAGCAGCTTGGGACCCCGCATCCGAGGGAATGAAAAACTGTTTTTT
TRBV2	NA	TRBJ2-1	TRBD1	CASRGQEYNEQFF	TGTGCCAGCAGGGGACAGGAATACAATGAGCAGTTCTTC
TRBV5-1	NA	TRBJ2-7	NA	CASSLGEMGDFISYEQYF	TGCGCCAGCAGCTTGGGAGAGATGGGGGACTTCATCTCCTACGAGCAGTACTTC
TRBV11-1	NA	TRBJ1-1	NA	CASSLTGDTEAFF	TGTGCCAGCAGCTTAACCGGGGACACTGAAGCTTTCTTT
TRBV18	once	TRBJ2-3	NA	CASSPSGQTYTDTQYF	TGTGCCAGCTCACCATCAGGGCAAACATACACAGATACGCAGTATTTT
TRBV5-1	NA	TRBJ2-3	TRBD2	CASSASGGTSTDTQYF	TGCGCCAGCAGCGCAAGCGGGGGGACTAGCACAGATACGCAGTATTTT
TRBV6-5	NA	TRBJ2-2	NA	CASSESRSGTGELFF	TGTGCCAGCAGCGAGTCCCGATCAGGCACCGGGGAGCTGTTTTTT
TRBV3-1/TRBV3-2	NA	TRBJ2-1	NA	CASSRLGRGTYNEQFF	TGTGCCAGCAGCCGGCTGGGCCGGGGGACGTACAATGAGCAGTTCTTC
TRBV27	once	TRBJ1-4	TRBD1	CASSRSGGGLGEKLFF	TGTGCCAGCAGTAGGTCAGGGGGCGGGTTGGGTGAAAAACTGTTTTTT
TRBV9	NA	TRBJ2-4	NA	CASSVGWGLPKNIQYF	TGTGCCAGCAGCGTAGGGTGGGGGCTACCGAAAAACATTCAGTACTTC
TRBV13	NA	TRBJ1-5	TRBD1	CASSLGGTGGARVQPQHF	TGTGCCAGCAGCTTAGGTGGGACAGGGGGCGCCCGGGTACAGCCCCAGCATTTT
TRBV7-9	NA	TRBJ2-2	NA	CASSRQANTGELFF	TGTGCCAGCAGCCGACAGGCGAACACCGGGGAGCTGTTTTTT
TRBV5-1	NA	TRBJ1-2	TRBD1	CASSLVGQGHQGGYTF	TGCGCCAGCAGCTTGGTGGGACAGGGCCATCAGGGGGGCTACACCTTC
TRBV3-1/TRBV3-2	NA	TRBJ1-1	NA	CASRFGGGPEAFF	TGTGCCAGCAGGTTCGGGGGGGGCCCTGAAGCTTTCTTT
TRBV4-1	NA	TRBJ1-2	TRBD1	CASSQDFGGGQGHGGYTF	TGCGCCAGCAGCCAAGACTTTGGAGGTGGACAGGGACACGGTGGCTACACCTTC
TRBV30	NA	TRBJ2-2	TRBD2	CAWRRGLAATGELFF	TGTGCCTGGAGAAGGGGACTAGCAGCCACCGGGGAGCTGTTTTTT
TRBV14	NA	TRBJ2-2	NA	CASSQGQRGGFDTGELFF	TGTGCCAGCAGCCAAGGTCAAAGGGGCGGTTTCGACACCGGGGAGCTGTTTTTT
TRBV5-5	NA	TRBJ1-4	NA	CASSFGRANEKLFF	TGTGCCAGCAGCTTCGGGAGGGCTAATGAAAAACTGTTTTTT
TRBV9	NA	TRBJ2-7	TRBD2	CASSERTSDYEQYF	TGTGCCAGCAGCGAGAGGACTAGCGATTACGAGCAGTACTTC
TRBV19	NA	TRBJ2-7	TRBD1	CASSTAFGQGVYEQYF	TGTGCCAGTAGTACAGCCTTCGGACAGGGGGTCTACGAGCAGTACTTC